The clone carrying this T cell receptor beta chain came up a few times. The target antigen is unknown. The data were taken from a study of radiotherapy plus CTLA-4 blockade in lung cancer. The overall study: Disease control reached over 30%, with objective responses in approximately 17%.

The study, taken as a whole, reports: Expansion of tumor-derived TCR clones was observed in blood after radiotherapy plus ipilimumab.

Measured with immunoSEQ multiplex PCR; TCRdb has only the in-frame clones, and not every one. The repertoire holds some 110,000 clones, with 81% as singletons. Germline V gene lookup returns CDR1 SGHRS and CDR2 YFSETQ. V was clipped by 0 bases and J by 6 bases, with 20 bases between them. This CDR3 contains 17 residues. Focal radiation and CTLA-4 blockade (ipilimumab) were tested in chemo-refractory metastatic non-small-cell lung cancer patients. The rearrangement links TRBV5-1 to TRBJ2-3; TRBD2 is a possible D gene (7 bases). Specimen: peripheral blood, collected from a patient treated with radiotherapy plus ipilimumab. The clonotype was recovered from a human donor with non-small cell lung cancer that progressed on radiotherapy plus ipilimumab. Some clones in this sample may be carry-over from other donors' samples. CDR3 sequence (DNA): TGCGCCAGCAGCTTGGCCCTTATGGGGGGGGCGAGCGATACGCAGTATTTT. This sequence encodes CASSLALMGGASDTQYF.